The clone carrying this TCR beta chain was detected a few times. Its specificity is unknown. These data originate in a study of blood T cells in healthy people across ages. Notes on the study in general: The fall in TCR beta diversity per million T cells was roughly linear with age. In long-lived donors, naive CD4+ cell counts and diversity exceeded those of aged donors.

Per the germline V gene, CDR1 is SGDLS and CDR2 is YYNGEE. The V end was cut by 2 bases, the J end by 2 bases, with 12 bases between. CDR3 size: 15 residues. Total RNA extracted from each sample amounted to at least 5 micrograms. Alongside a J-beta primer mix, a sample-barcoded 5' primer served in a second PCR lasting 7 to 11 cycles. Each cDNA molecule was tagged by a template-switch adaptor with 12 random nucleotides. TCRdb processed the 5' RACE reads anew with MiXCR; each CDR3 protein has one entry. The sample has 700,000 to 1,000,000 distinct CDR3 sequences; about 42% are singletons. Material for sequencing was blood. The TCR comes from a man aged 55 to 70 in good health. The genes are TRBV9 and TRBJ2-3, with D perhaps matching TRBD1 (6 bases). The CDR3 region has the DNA TGTGCCAGCAGCGTTCTGGACAGCTTCACAGATACGCAGTATTTT. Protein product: CASSVLDSFTDTQYF.